This entry lists 30 T cell receptor beta chains sequenced from one sample in a study of OX40 agonist ivuxolimab in advanced cancers. Using immunoSEQ multiplex PCR, the repertoire was profiled, and TCRdb retains in-frame clones only, with some absent. The top ten hold roughly 1.5% of the sample, which has around 62,000 clones, 70% to 80% seen once. This specimen consisted of CD4+ or CD8+ T cells sorted from blood, obtained in a trial of the OX40 agonist ivuxolimab. Receptors originate from an adult with an advanced solid tumor such as melanoma, head and neck, liver or kidney cancer.

The V call is TRBV5-4, the J call TRBJ1-4, with D uncertain. Trimming stripped 3 bases from V and 5 bases from J, with 17 bases between. CDR1 is SGHNT, CDR2 YYREEE, per germline (reference sequence). This CDR3 is 16 amino acids long. The CDR3 here is CASSSQDTFANEKLFF. CDR3 bases: TGTGCCAGCAGCTCCCAAGACACTTTCGCGAATGAAAAACTGTTTTTT.

The rearrangement links TRBV5-1 to TRBJ2-7; D is possibly TRBD1 or TRBD2 (5 bases each). Germline values: CDR1 SGHRS, CDR2 YFSETQ. The CDR3 loop spans 14 amino acids. Trimming stripped 4 bases from V and 5 bases from J, with 16 bases between. This CDR3 reads CASSLGPTRDEQYF. CDR3 DNA sequence: TGCGCCAGCAGCCTGGGACCCACTAGGGACGAGCAGTACTTC.

The V and J genes are TRBV6-5 and TRBJ1-5, with D unclear. The V and J ends lost 2 bases and 4 bases respectively, with 12 bases between them. Germline loops: CDR1 MNHEY, CDR2 SVGAGI. The length of the CDR3 is 15 residues. The CDR3 DNA sequence: TGTGCCAGCAGTTACCGTTTGGGGATTAATCAGCCCCAGCATTTT. It encodes CASSYRLGINQPQHF.

The chain recombines TRBV4-2 with TRBJ2-1; 9 positions match TRBD1. V gave up 4 bases and J gave up 8 bases; unmatched junction bases: 12. Germline CDR1 reads LGHNA; CDR2 reads YNFKEQ. CDR3 size: 16 residues. CDR3 in amino acids: CASSPWETGGEYEQFF. CDR3 DNA sequence: TGTGCCAGCAGCCCGTGGGAAACAGGGGGCGAGTATGAGCAGTTCTTC.

The chain recombines TRBV6-5 with TRBJ1-1; TRBD1 aligns across 8 bases. V lost 4 bases and J lost 0; bases outside the gene matches: 7. The germline V gene has CDR1 MNHEY and CDR2 SVGAGI. The CDR3 length is 16 residues. The CDR3 is CASSSGTGLLNTEAFF. The CDR3 DNA reads TGTGCCAGCAGTTCCGGGACAGGTCTACTGAACACTGAAGCTTTCTTT.

This clone was picked up one time. This chain links TRBV6-5 with TRBJ1-2; D gene unclear. This CDR3 has 15 amino acids. Germline V lookup: CDR1 MNHEY, CDR2 SVGAGI. Trimming removed 5 bases from V and 2 bases from J, with 15 bases in between. CDR3 bases: TGTGCCAGCAGTCCCACGCTGCACGGGAACTATGGCTACACCTTC. Protein sequence: CASSPTLHGNYGYTF.

The J gene is TRBJ2-1, the V gene TRBV29-1, with TRBD2 identical over 7 bases. The trim removed 2 bases at V and 4 bases at J, leaving 5 bases unmatched. Germline CDR1 reads SQVTM; CDR2 reads ANQGSEA. The CDR3 is made up of 14 amino acids. The CDR3 DNA is TGCAGCGTTGAACGGCGGGGGATTTACAATGAGCAGTTCTTC. Amino acid sequence: CSVERRGIYNEQFF.

The J gene is TRBJ2-7, the V gene TRBV10-3, with D perhaps matching TRBD2 (5 bases). Trimming removed 4 bases from V and 5 bases from J, with 12 bases in between. The germline V gene has CDR1 ENHRY and CDR2 SYGVKD. The CDR3 is 13 residues long. CDR3 sequence reads: CAISAVSGNEQYF. The CDR3 DNA reads TGTGCCATCAGTGCCGTATCGGGAAACGAGCAGTACTTC.

This chain uses TRBV5-1 with TRBJ2-4; D uncertain. V was pared by 2 bases and J by 5 bases, with 8 bases between. From germline, CDR1 is SGHRS and CDR2 YFSETQ. The CDR3 runs to 13 residues. The CDR3 DNA follows: TGCGCCAGCAGCTTCCCCGGGCAAAACATTCAGTACTTC. Residues: CASSFPGQNIQYF.

The chain links TRBV6-1 to TRBJ1-5, with D perhaps TRBD1 (5 bases). Germline V gives CDR1 MNHNS, CDR2 SASEGT. The CDR3 length is 17 residues. Trimming shortened V by 2 bases and J by 0 bases, and 14 bases separated the two germline ends. The CDR3 is CASSERAGRNSNQPQHF. CDR3 DNA sequence: TGTGCCAGCAGTGAAAGGGCGGGACGGAATAGCAATCAGCCCCAGCATTTT.

The rearrangement joins TRBV15 to TRBJ2-2; D gene ambiguous. Trimming took 0 bases from V and 5 from J, leaving 7 bases between them. Germline lookup yields CDR1 LNHNV and CDR2 YYDKDF (reference sequence). The CDR3 is 14 amino acids. The CDR3 region is CATSRDPLTGELFF. CDR3 sequence (DNA): TGTGCCACCAGCAGAGATCCGTTGACCGGGGAGCTGTTTTTT.

The CDR3 sequence: CSVATGENYGYTF. In nucleotides, the CDR3 is TGCAGCGTTGCCACAGGAGAGAACTATGGCTACACCTTC. The rearrangement uses TRBV29-1 and TRBJ1-2; D might be TRBD1 (5 bases). CDR1 SQVTM and CDR2 ANQGSEA come from the germline V gene. The V gene lost 4 bases and the J gene lost 2 bases, with 11 bases spanning the gap. CDR3 size: 13 residues.

This chain uses TRBV6-4 with TRBJ2-1; the D is unclear. This CDR3 contains 13 residues. Germline V gene data show CDR1 as MRHNA and CDR2 as SNTAGT. Between the trimmed V and J ends, which lost 0 bases and 5 bases, there was a span of 5 bases. CDR3 in amino acids: CASSDSPHNEQFF. The CDR3 DNA sequence: TGTGCCAGCAGTGACTCGCCCCACAATGAGCAGTTCTTC.

This clone was observed a handful of times. This rearrangement joins TRBV19 to TRBJ1-6; D is perhaps TRBD1 (5 bases). Trimming shortened V by 3 bases and J by 10 bases, and 19 bases separated the two germline ends. Germline CDR1 LNHDA, CDR2 SQIVND (reference sequence). CDR3 length: 16 amino acids. CDR3 amino acids: CASSITAGSERSPLHF. The DNA for the CDR3 is TGTGCCAGTAGTATTACGGCAGGGTCCGAACGATCACCCCTCCACTTT.

The chain joins TRBV12-5 to TRBJ1-1, with unresolved D. V was clipped by 1 base and J by 9 bases, with 9 bases between them. The CDR3 is 12 amino acids. CDR1 LGHNT and CDR2 FRNRAP come from the germline V gene. CDR3 in amino acids: CASGLGWAQAFF. The CDR3 region has the DNA TGTGCTAGTGGTTTGGGCTGGGCCCAAGCTTTCTTT.

The chain is built from TRBV5-4 and TRBJ1-4; D is uncertain. CDR1 is SGHNT and CDR2 is YYREEE in the germline V gene (reference sequence). The length of the CDR3 is 13 residues. Trimming cost V 4 bases and J 9 bases, with 13 bases left between them. In nucleotides, the CDR3 is TGTGCCAGCAGCCCAACCGTAGGACAAAAACTGTTTTTT. Its translation: CASSPTVGQKLFF.

The CDR3 DNA is TGTGCCATCAGTGGAGGGCAGGGCCGTAGCAATGAGCAGTTCTTC. Its translation is CAISGGQGRSNEQFF. The chain links TRBV10-3 to TRBJ2-1; D possibly matches TRBD1 or TRBD2 (5 bases each). This CDR3 is 15 amino acids long. V lost 4 bases and J lost 6, with 16 bases in between. Germline lookup yields CDR1 ENHRY and CDR2 SYGVKD.

CDR3 sequence: CASRKVGLTSGRVGEQFF. Written as DNA, the CDR3 is TGTGCCAGCAGAAAGGTGGGTTTAACTAGCGGGAGGGTCGGTGAGCAGTTCTTC. The chain carries TRBV7-9 and TRBJ2-1; 13 bases are shared with TRBD2. Germline CDR1 SEHNR, CDR2 FQNEAQ (reference sequence). The V and J ends lost 6 bases and 9 bases, in that order; junction bases with no gene match: 17. The length of the CDR3 is 18 residues.

The V and J genes are TRBV7-9 and TRBJ1-1, with 8 bases identical to TRBD1. The CDR3 is 16 residues long. J lost 4 bases, V lost 2 bases, and 9 bases had no gene match. The germline CDR1 and CDR2 sequences are SEHNR and FQNEAQ (reference sequence). The CDR3 loop reads CASSLLAGGAGTEAFF. The CDR3 DNA reads as TGTGCCAGCAGCTTACTGGCAGGGGGCGCGGGCACTGAAGCTTTCTTT.

V is TRBV6-1 and J is TRBJ2-7, with 9 bases matching TRBD1. V shed 5 bases and J 5 bases; nucleotides not matched to a gene: 7. CDR1 is MNHNS, CDR2 SASEGT, per germline. The CDR3 loop spans 14 amino acids. The CDR3 region is CASSRGTGSDEQYF. The CDR3 DNA is TGTGCCAGCAGTCGTGGGACAGGGTCGGACGAGCAGTACTTC.

In the case of this clone: This sequence may be a read error, since a much larger clone differs from it by one base. The chain recombines TRBV12-5 with TRBJ1-1, with 8 bases identical to TRBD1. The CDR3 is 18 amino acids. Trimming cost V 7 bases and J 0 bases; bases outside gene matches: 16. Germline CDR1 LGHNT, CDR2 FRNRAP. The CDR3 sequence: CASDFHRDRRRLNTEAFF. The CDR3 nucleotides are TGTGCTAGTGATTTTCACCGGGACAGGCGACGACTGAACACTGAAGCTTTCTTT. The full variable domain, in which reference TRBV12-5 and TRBJ1-1 provide the parts outside the CDR3, is DARVTQTPRHKVTEMGQEVTMRCQPILGHNTVFWYRQTMMQGLELLAYFRNRAPLDDSGMPKDRFSAEMPDATLATLKIQPSEPRDSAVYFCASDFHRDRRRLNTEAFFGQGTRLTVV.

The rearrangement joins TRBV6-5 to TRBJ2-6; no reliable D call. The CDR3 runs to 16 residues. CDR1 is MNHEY and CDR2 is SVGAGI in the germline V gene. Trimming stripped 2 bases from V and 0 bases from J, with 8 bases between. The CDR3 reads CASSYATYSGANVLTF. CDR3 in DNA: TGTGCCAGCAGTTACGCCACGTACTCTGGGGCCAACGTCCTGACTTTC.

This clone was detected only a few times. The chain is built from TRBV11-3 and TRBJ1-1; D gene unclear. The CDR3 length is 12 residues. Germline CDR1 reads SGHNT; CDR2 reads YENEEA. Trimming left V 0 bases short and J 1 base short, with 0 bases between. CDR3 residues: CASSLENTEAFF. CDR3 coding DNA: TGTGCCAGCAGCTTAGAGAACACTGAAGCTTTCTTT.

V and J are TRBV27 and TRBJ2-7, with D possibly being TRBD2 (5 bases). Trimming removed 8 bases at V and 1 base at J, with 6 bases between. The CDR3 is made up of 11 amino acids. CDR1 MNHEY and CDR2 SMNVEV come from the germline V gene (reference sequence). As DNA, the CDR3 is TGTGCCAGCGGACTTTCCTACGAGCAGTACTTC. It yields the protein CASGLSYEQYF.

The CDR3 DNA reads TGTGCCAGCACTCGCACAACGAACACCGGGGAGCTGTTTTTT. Its translation is CASTRTTNTGELFF. This rearrangement joins TRBV6-5 to TRBJ2-2; D unresolved. Trimming pared 7 bases from V and 0 bases from J, leaving 9 bases between. Germline lookup yields CDR1 MNHEY and CDR2 SVGAGI. The CDR3 loop spans 14 amino acids.

This sequence joins TRBV5-1 and TRBJ2-3; TRBD2 matches at 7 bases. Germline values: CDR1 SGHRS, CDR2 YFSETQ. J was trimmed by 3 bases and V by 4 bases; bases with no gene match: 5. The CDR3 totals 14 residues. The CDR3 loop reads CASSPGRGTDTQYF. The CDR3 coding sequence is TGCGCCAGCAGCCCGGGGCGGGGGACAGATACGCAGTATTTT.

This clone has just one count. The V and J genes are TRBV30 and TRBJ2-7, with 9 nucleotides matching TRBD1. The CDR3 covers 14 residues. Germline values: CDR1 GTSNPN, CDR2 SVGIG (reference sequence). V trimming: 7 bases; J trimming: 9 bases; junction bases outside the gene matches: 16. The CDR3 protein is CASRMSGTGIRQYF. CDR3 coding DNA: TGTGCCTCCCGGATGTCCGGGACAGGGATCCGGCAGTACTTC.

V and J are TRBV4-2 and TRBJ2-7; D call uncertain. Germline CDR1 and CDR2: LGHNA and YNFKEQ. Trimming took off 0 bases at V and 0 bases at J, with 9 bases between the two ends. The CDR3 is made up of 15 amino acids. CDR3 sequence (DNA): TGTGCCAGCAGCCAAGATCACGGCCTCTCCTACGAGCAGTACTTC. Translated: CASSQDHGLSYEQYF.

This rearrangement joins TRBV11-3 to TRBJ2-7, with TRBD2 identical over 7 bases. The CDR3 is 15 residues long. CDR1 SGHNT and CDR2 YENEEA come from the germline V gene. Trimming removed 5 bases from V and 2 bases from J; junction bases left unmatched: 9. CDR3 bases: TGTGCCAGCAGCCCCGGGGGGTACAGGACCTACGAGCAGTACTTC. Amino acids: CASSPGGYRTYEQYF.

V is TRBV6-1 and J is TRBJ2-4; D is uncertain. The CDR3 length is 16 residues. Between the trimmed V and J ends, which lost 0 bases and 1 base, there was a span of 10 bases. From germline, CDR1 is MNHNS and CDR2 SASEGT. CDR3: CASSEAALVAKNIQYF. In DNA form, the CDR3 reads TGTGCCAGCAGTGAAGCCGCCTTGGTGGCCAAAAACATTCAGTACTTC.